Below, 14 T cell receptor beta chains from the same sample are listed, as sequenced in a study of CXCR3-negative and CXCR3-positive naive CD8 T cells. Findings and caveats of the study: CXCR3-positive naive cells had more hydrophobic TRB CDR3s than CXCR3-negative naive cells.

With UMI labels, 5' RACE was used to prepare the TRB cDNA libraries. TCRdb reprocessed the 5' RACE reads, keeping one entry per CDR3 protein, no DNA. This sample contains about 51,000 distinct CDR3 sequences. Antigens of these TCRs are unknown. Sequences were obtained from naive CXCR3+ CD8+ T cells from blood. Subset specified: CD45RO-CCR7+CD27+CD95- naive CD8+ T cells expressing CXCR3 (TNR3+). The receptors stem from a human donor in good health. Some clones in this sample may be carry-over from other donors' samples.

The chain joins TRBV4-1 to TRBJ2-3. Germline lookup yields CDR1 MGHRA and CDR2 YSYEKL. This CDR3 region has 13 residues. CDR3 sequence reads: CASSQQSTDTKYF.

The chain links TRBV27 to TRBJ2-1. The CDR3 loop spans 15 amino acids. Germline V gene data show CDR1 as MNHEY and CDR2 as SMNVEV (reference sequence). The CDR3 reads CASSLLGGSYNEQFF.

The chain joins TRBV6-6 to TRBJ1-5. CDR1 and CDR2 (germline): MNHNY, SVGAGI (reference sequence). The CDR3 has 18 residues. CDR3 sequence reads: CASSLPHGRESGYQPQHF.

This chain joins TRBV6-2 or TRBV6-3 and TRBJ1-1; absent DNA, TCRdb's TRBD1 call cannot be checked. The CDR3 is 14 residues long. From germline, CDR1 is MNHEY and CDR2 SVGEGT. CDR3 amino acids: CASTEHYGGTEAFF.

The chain employs TRBV6-2 or TRBV6-3 and TRBJ1-6; TCRdb's D gene call, TRBD1, goes unchecked for lack of DNA. CDR1 is MNHEY, CDR2 SVGEGT, per germline. This CDR3 region has 16 residues. CDR3 amino acids: CASSSPGQGDNSPLHF.

J is TRBJ1-1 and V is TRBV7-8; TCRdb's D gene call, TRBD1, goes unchecked for lack of DNA. From germline, CDR1 is SGHVS and CDR2 FQNEAQ. CDR3 length equals 13 residues. CDR3: CASSLDRGTEAFF.

V and J are TRBV7-8 and TRBJ2-2; as DNA is missing, the TRBD1 call by TCRdb cannot be tested. The CDR3 extends over 20 amino acids. Per germline, CDR1 SGHVS and CDR2 FQNEAQ. The CDR3 sequence is CASSSRDRGLAAPNTGELFF.

This sequence joins TRBV9 and TRBJ1-2. Per germline, CDR1 SGDLS and CDR2 YYNGEE. The CDR3 extends over 13 amino acids. The CDR3 spells CASSDGLAADYTF.

The rearrangement uses TRBV29-1 and TRBJ2-6; TCRdb outputs TRBD1, but without DNA this stays unchecked. Germline V gene lookup returns CDR1 SQVTM and CDR2 ANQGSEA. This CDR3 spans 17 amino acids. CDR3: CSVEGKGQGTGANVLTF.

The V call is TRBV10-3, the J call TRBJ2-1; TCRdb calls TRBD2, which cannot be checked without DNA. The germline gives CDR1 ENHRY, CDR2 SYGVKD. The CDR3 extends over 15 amino acids. The CDR3 reads CAIGLSGRASNEQFF.

This chain links TRBV7-9 with TRBJ2-7; TCRdb reports TRBD1, a call that lacks DNA to check it against. CDR1 and CDR2 from the germline V gene are SEHNR and FQNEAQ (reference sequence). This CDR3 contains 14 residues. This CDR3 reads CASSFEGGLDEQYF. Full variable domain (rest looked up from reference TRBV7-9 and TRBJ2-7): DTGVSQNPRHKITKRGQNVTFRCDPISEHNRLYWYRQTLGQGPEFLTYFQNEAQLEKSRLLSDRFSAERPKGSFSTLEIQRTEQGDSAMYLCASSFEGGLDEQYFGPGTRLTVT.

The CDR3 region is CASLGTGAYEQYF. The chain carries TRBV14 and TRBJ2-7; TCRdb outputs TRBD1, but without DNA this stays unchecked. Germline V gene sequence: CDR1 SGHDN, CDR2 FVKESK. The CDR3 extends over 13 amino acids.

The rearrangement links TRBV5-1 to TRBJ2-7. The length of the CDR3 is 12 residues. Germline CDR1 reads SGHRS; CDR2 reads YFSETQ. CDR3 protein: CASQGWDYKQYF.

This rearrangement joins TRBV7-6 to TRBJ2-6. Germline V gene lookup returns CDR1 SGHVS and CDR2 FNYEAQ. CDR3 length: 17 residues. The CDR3 region is CASSFEFIPSGANVLTF.